This T cell receptor beta chain was captured by sequencing in a study of cytomegalovirus exposure and HLA in healthy donors. Whereas donors were nominally healthy upon sampling, unrecorded immune exposures were probable. Points from the study as a whole: Sequencing depth roughly uniform across donors was assumed in presence/absence analyses.

Both 60 Vbeta primers and 13 Jbeta primers went into the PCR. The method was immunoSEQ multiplex PCR; TCRdb's version includes in-frame clones alone and lacks a portion of them. The table includes over 150,000 clones, more than 75% detected once. The ends were cut back, 1 base at V and 6 bases at J, with 8 bases in the middle. Germline CDR1 is SGHAT and CDR2 is FQNNGV. The CDR3 runs 13 residues. For this clone: What it binds is not known.

V usage is TRBV11-2 and J usage is TRBJ2-3; the D is unclear. The sequenced material came from PBMCs. This TCR derives from a man aged 18 to 30 in good health and CMV-seropositive. The DNA of the CDR3 is TGTGCCAGCAGCTTAGCCCAAATGGATACGCAGTATTTT. Residues: CASSLAQMDTQYF.